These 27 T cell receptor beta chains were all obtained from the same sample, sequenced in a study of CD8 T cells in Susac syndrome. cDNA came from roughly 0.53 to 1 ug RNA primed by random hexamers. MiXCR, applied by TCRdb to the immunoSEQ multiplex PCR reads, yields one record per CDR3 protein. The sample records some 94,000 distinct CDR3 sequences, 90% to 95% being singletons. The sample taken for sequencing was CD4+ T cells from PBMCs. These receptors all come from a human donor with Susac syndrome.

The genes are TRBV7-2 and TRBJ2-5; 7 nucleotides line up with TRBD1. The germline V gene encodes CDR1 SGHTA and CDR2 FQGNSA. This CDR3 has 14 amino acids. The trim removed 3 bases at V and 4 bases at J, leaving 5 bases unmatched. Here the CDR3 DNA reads TGTGCCAGCAGCTTCCCGGGACAGCCAGAGACCCAGTACTTC. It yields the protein CASSFPGQPETQYF.

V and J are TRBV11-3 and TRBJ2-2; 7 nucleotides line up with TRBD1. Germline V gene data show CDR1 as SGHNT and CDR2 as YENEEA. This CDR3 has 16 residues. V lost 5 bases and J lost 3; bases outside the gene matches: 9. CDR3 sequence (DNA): TGTGCCAGCAGCCCACCCACAGGGGTTGACACCGGGGAGCTGTTTTTT. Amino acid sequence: CASSPPTGVDTGELFF.

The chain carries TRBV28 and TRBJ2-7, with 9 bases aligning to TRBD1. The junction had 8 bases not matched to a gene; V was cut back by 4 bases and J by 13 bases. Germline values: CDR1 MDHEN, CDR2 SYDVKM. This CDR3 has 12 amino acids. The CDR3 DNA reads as TGTGCCAGCAGTTCAGACCGACAGGGGGACTACTTC. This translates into CASSSDRQGDYF.

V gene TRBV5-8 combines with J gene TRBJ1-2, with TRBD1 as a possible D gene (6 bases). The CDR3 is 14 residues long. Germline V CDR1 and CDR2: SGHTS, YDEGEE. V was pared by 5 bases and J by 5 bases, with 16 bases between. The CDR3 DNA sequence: TGTGCCAGCAGACCTACGACAGGAAGATATGGCTACACCTTC. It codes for CASRPTTGRYGYTF.

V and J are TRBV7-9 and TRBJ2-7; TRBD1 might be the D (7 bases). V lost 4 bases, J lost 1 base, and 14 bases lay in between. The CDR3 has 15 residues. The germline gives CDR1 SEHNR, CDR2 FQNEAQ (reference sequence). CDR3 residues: CASSSRGRGSYEQYF. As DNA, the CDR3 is TGTGCCAGCAGCTCGCGGGGCAGGGGGTCCTACGAGCAGTACTTC.

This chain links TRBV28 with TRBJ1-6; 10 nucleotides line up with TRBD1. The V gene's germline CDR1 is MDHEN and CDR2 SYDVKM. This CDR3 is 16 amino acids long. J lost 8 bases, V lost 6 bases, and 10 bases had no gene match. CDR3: CASSQVAGQGYSPLHF. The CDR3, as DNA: TGTGCCAGCAGCCAGGTGGCGGGACAGGGGTATTCACCCCTCCACTTT.

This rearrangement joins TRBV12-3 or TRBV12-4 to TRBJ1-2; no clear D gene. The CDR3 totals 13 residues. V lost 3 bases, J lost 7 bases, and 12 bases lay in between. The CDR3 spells CASSLAAEAGYTF. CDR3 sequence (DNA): TGTGCCAGCAGTTTGGCGGCCGAGGCTGGCTACACCTTC.

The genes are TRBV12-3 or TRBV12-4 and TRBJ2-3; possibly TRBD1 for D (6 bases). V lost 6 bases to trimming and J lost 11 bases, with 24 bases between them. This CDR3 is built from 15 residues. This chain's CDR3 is CASSPSNQGRNRQYF. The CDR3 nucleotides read TGTGCCAGCAGCCCCTCGAACCAGGGGCGGAATAGGCAGTATTTT.

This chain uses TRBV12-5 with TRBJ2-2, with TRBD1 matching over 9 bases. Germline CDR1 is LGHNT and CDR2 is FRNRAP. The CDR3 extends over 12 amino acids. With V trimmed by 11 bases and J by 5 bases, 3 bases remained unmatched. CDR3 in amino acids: CASQGATGELFF. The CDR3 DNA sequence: TGTGCTTCACAGGGGGCGACCGGGGAGCTGTTTTTT.

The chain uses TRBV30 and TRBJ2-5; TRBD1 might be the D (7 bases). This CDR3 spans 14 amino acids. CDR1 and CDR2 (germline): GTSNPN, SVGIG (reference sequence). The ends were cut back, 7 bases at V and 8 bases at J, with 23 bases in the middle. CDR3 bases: TGTGCCTCCCTGCGGGACAGCTCTGAAAGCACCCAGTACTTC. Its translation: CASLRDSSESTQYF.

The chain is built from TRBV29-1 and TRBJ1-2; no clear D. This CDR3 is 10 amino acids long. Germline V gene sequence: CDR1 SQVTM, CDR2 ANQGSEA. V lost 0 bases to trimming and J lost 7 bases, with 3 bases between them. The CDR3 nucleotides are TGCAGCGTTGAAGAGCCTGGCTACACCTTC. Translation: CSVEEPGYTF.

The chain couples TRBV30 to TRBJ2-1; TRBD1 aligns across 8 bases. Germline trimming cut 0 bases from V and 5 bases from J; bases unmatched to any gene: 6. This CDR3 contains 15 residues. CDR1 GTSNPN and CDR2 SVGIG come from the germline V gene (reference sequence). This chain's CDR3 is CAWSVADRDHNEQFF. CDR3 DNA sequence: TGTGCCTGGAGTGTAGCGGACAGGGATCACAATGAGCAGTTCTTC.

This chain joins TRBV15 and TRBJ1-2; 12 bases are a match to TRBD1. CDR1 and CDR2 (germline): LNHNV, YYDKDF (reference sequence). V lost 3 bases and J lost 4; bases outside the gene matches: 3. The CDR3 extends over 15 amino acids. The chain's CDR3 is CATSSGTGGSYGYTF. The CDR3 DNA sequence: TGTGCCACCAGCAGCGGGACAGGGGGCTCCTATGGCTACACCTTC.

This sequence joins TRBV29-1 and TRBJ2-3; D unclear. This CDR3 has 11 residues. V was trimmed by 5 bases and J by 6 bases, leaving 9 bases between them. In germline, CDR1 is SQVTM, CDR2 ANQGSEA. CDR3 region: CSVLRSDTQYF. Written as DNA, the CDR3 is TGCAGCGTTCTTAGGTCGGATACGCAGTATTTT.

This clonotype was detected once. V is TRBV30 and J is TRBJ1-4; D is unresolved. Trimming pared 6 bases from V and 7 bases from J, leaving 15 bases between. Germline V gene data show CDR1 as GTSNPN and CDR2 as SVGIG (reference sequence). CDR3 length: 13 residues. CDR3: CACSGTVGEKLFF. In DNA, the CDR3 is TGTGCCTGCTCAGGAACTGTTGGTGAAAAACTGTTTTTT.

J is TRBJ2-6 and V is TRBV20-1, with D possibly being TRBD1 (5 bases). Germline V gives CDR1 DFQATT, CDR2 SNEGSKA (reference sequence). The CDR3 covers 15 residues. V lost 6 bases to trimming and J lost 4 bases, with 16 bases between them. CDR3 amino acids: CSAPQGGGGANVLTF. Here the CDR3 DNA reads TGCAGTGCCCCTCAGGGCGGTGGCGGGGCCAACGTCCTGACTTTC.

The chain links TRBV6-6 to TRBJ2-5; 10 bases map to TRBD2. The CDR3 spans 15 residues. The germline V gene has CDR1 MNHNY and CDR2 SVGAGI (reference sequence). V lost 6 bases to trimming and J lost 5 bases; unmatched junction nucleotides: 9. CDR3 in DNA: TGTGCCAGCAGCCCAATTAGCGGGGGGACGGAGACCCAGTACTTC. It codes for CASSPISGGTETQYF.

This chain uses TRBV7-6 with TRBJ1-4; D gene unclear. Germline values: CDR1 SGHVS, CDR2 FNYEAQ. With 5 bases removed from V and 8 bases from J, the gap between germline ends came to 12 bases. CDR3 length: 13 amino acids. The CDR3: CASSTRQQEKLFF. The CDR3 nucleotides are TGTGCCAGCAGCACCCGACAACAGGAAAAACTGTTTTTT. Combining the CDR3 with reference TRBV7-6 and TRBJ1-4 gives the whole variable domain GAGVSQSPRYKVTKRGQDVALRCDPISGHVSLYWYRQALGQGPEFLTYFNYEAQQDKSGLPNDRFSAERPEGSISTLTIQRTEQRDSAMYRCASSTRQQEKLFFGSGTQLSVL.

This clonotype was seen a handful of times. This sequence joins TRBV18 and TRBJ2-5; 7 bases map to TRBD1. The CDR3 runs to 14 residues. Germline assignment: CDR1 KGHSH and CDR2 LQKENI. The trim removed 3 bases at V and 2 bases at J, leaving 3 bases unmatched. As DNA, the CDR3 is TGTGCCAGCTCACCGACCAGGGGGCAAGAGACCCAGTACTTC. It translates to CASSPTRGQETQYF.

CDR3 in amino acids: CASSEAGGVTDTQYF. CDR3 sequence (DNA): TGTGCCAGCAGTGAGGCGGGGGGGGTCACAGATACGCAGTATTTT. The chain uses TRBV12-3 or TRBV12-4 and TRBJ2-3; 9 bases match TRBD2. With V trimmed by 5 bases and J by 2 bases, 5 bases remained unmatched. The CDR3 loop spans 15 amino acids.

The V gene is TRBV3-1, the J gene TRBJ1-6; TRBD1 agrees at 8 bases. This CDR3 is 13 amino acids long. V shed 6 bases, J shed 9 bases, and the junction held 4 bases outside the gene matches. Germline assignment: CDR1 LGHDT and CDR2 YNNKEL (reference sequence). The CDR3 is CASRQGEGSPLHF. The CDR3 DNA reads TGTGCCAGCAGACAGGGGGAGGGTTCACCCCTCCACTTT.

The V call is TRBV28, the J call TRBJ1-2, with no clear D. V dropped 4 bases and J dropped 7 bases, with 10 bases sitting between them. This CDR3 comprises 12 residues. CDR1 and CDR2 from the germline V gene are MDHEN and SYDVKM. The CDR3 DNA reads TGTGCCAGCAGTTCGGTCCTTGGTGGCTACACCTTC. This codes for CASSSVLGGYTF.

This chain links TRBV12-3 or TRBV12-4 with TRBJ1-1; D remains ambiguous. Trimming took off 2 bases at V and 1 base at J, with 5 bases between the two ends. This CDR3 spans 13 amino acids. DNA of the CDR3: TGTGCCAGCAGTTTATCCCAGAACACTGAAGCTTTCTTT. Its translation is CASSLSQNTEAFF.

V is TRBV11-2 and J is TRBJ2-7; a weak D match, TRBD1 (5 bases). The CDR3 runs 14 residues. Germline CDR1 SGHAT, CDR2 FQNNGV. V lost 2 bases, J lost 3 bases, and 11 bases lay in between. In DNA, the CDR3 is TGTGCCAGCAGCTTAATAGGGGTCCTCTACGAGCAGTACTTC. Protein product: CASSLIGVLYEQYF.

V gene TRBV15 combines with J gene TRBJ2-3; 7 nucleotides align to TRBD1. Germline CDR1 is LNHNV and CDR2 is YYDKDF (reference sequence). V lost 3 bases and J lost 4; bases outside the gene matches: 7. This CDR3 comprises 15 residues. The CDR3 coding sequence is TGTGCCACCAGCAGTAGATTACAGGGGTCAGATACGCAGTATTTT. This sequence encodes CATSSRLQGSDTQYF.

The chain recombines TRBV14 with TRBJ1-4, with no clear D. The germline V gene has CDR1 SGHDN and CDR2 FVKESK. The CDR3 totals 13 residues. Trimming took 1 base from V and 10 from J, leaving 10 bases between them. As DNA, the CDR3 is TGTGCCAGCAGCCAAGGAGGCGGGCGAAAACTGTTTTTT. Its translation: CASSQGGGRKLFF. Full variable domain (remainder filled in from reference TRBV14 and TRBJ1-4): EAGVTQFPSHSVIEKGQTVTLRCDPISGHDNLYWYRRVMGKEIKFLLHFVKESKQDESGMPNNRFLAERTGGTYSTLKVQPAELEDSGVYFCASSQGGGRKLFFGSGTQLSVL.

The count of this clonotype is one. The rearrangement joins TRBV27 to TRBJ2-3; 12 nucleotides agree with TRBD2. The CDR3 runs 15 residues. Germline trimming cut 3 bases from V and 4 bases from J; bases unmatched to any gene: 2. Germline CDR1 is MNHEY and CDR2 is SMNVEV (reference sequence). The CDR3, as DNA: TGTGCCAGCAGTTTGACTAGCGGGGGATCAGATACGCAGTATTTT. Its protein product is CASSLTSGGSDTQYF.